This T cell receptor (beta chain) was sequenced for a study of cytomegalovirus exposure and HLA in healthy donors. Notes on this clone: What it binds is not known.

13 Jbeta primers and 60 Vbeta primers were used for the PCR. Some clones are missing from TCRdb's copy, which holds only in-frame ones; the method was immunoSEQ multiplex PCR. This table has roughly 170,000 clones, more than 65% appearing once. Notes on the study in general: One later analysis reportedly identified an Asian-associated ancestry cluster that showed fewer N-insertions than the 666-donor mean.

This CDR3 region has 11 residues. The V gene lost 8 bases and the J gene lost 2 bases, with 6 bases spanning the gap. Germline V gene lookup returns CDR1 MNHNS and CDR2 SASEGT. The chain employs TRBV6-1 and TRBJ1-1; unclear D gene. The source material was PBMCs. This clonotype was obtained from a girl aged 2-15 years in good health and CMV-seropositive. The CDR3 is CASLANTEAFF. The DNA for the CDR3 is TGTGCCAGCTTAGCTAACACTGAAGCTTTCTTT.